This passage covers 14 T cell receptor beta chains from one sample sequenced in a study of T cell repertoires in cytomegalovirus infection. A single record per CDR3 protein comes from TCRdb applying MiXCR to the reads. The sample gives about half a million distinct CDR3 sequences, roughly a third of which show up once; 17% is in the top ten. These receptors lack a known antigen. Specimen: cultured PBMCs, collected from culture after CMV antigen stimulation. These receptors all come from a human donor in good health (CMV status not recorded). Some clones in this sample may be carry-over from other donors' samples.

Only one count was recorded for this clonotype. The chain has TRBV28 and TRBJ1-3, with D possibly matching TRBD1 (6 bases). V was trimmed by 1 base and J by 2 bases, leaving 9 bases between them. From germline, CDR1 is MDHEN and CDR2 SYDVKM. The CDR3 runs to 15 residues. CDR3 coding DNA: TGTGCCAGCAGTTTATTTGGGACACCTGGAAACACCATATATTTT. Translating gives CASSLFGTPGNTIYF. The full variable domain, rest sourced from reference TRBV28 and TRBJ1-3, is DVKVTQSSRYLVKRTGEKVFLECVQDMDHENMFWYRQDPGLGLRLIYFSYDVKMKEKGDIPEGYSVSREKKERFSLILESASTNQTSMYLCASSLFGTPGNTIYFGEGSWLTVV.

This clonotype was detected only a few times. V usage is TRBV7-2 and J usage is TRBJ2-7, with 14 positions matching TRBD2. The germline V gene has CDR1 SGHTA and CDR2 FQGNSA. The CDR3 length is 15 residues. Unmatched junction bases numbered 4, after V lost 6 bases and J lost 3 bases. CDR3 in amino acids: CASRGGLAGVYEQYF. For the CDR3, the DNA is TGTGCCAGCAGAGGGGGACTAGCGGGAGTCTACGAGCAGTACTTC. Looking up the rest from reference TRBV7-2 and TRBJ2-7 gives the full variable domain: GAGVSQSPSNKVTEKGKDVELRCDPISGHTALYWYRQSLGQGLEFLIYFQGNSAPDKSGLPSDRFSAERTGGSVSTLTIQRTQQEDSAVYLCASRGGLAGVYEQYFGPGTRLTVT.

This clonotype was observed a handful of times. DNA for the CDR3: TGTGCCAGCAGAATGGACGGATCCACAGATACGCAGTATTTT. This encodes CASRMDGSTDTQYF. This rearrangement joins TRBV7-2 to TRBJ2-3; D gene uncertain. CDR1 is SGHTA and CDR2 is FQGNSA in the germline V gene. The CDR3 is made up of 14 amino acids. With 6 bases removed from V and 2 bases from J, the gap between germline ends came to 12 bases.

V is TRBV6-2 or TRBV6-3 and J is TRBJ2-1; 12 nucleotides line up with TRBD2. Per germline, CDR1 MNHEY and CDR2 SVGEGT. The CDR3 is made up of 17 amino acids. V dropped 5 bases and J dropped 7; count of bases not matched to a gene: 12. The CDR3 nucleotides read TGTGCCAGCAGTAAGGATCTAGCGGGAGGGCGCGGGAATGAGCAGTTCTTC. Residues: CASSKDLAGGRGNEQFF.

V gene TRBV7-9 combines with J gene TRBJ2-1; TRBD2 matches 7 bases. The CDR3 is 17 amino acids. The trim removed 0 bases at V and 0 bases at J, leaving 5 bases unmatched. Germline V gene lookup returns CDR1 SEHNR and CDR2 FQNEAQ (reference sequence). This CDR3 reads CASSLALGGSSYNEQFF. CDR3 nucleotides: TGTGCCAGCAGCTTAGCGCTCGGCGGGAGCTCCTACAATGAGCAGTTCTTC.

J is TRBJ1-1 and V is TRBV5-6; weak D call: TRBD1 (6 bases). V dropped 3 bases and J dropped 4 bases, with 16 bases sitting between them. This CDR3 contains 15 residues. The germline CDR1 and CDR2 sequences are SGHDT and YYEEEE. CDR3 protein: CASSSLGGRRTEAFF. For the CDR3, the DNA is TGTGCCAGCAGCTCACTGGGGGGGCGCCGCACTGAAGCTTTCTTT.

The rearrangement joins TRBV27 to TRBJ2-5, with 12 bases aligning to TRBD2. The V and J ends lost 8 bases and 4 bases, in that order; junction bases with no gene match: 8. Germline V gene lookup returns CDR1 MNHEY and CDR2 SMNVEV (reference sequence). The CDR3 contains 15 residues. The CDR3 nucleotides are TGTGCCAGCGCCCGACTAGCGGGAGCGGTAGAGACCCAGTACTTC. Amino acid sequence: CASARLAGAVETQYF.

This clonotype has just a few counts. The chain combines TRBV6-2 or TRBV6-3 with TRBJ2-1; TRBD2 matches 12 bases. V lost 5 bases, J lost 5 bases, and 4 bases stayed unmatched. CDR3 size: 15 residues. Germline assignment: CDR1 MNHEY and CDR2 SVGEGT. CDR3 sequence reads: CASSRWTSGDNEQFF. CDR3 coding DNA: TGTGCCAGCAGTCGCTGGACTAGCGGGGACAATGAGCAGTTCTTC.

The table lists this clonotype with a few counts. This chain links TRBV7-2 with TRBJ2-1; D is perhaps TRBD2 (6 bases). Trimming removed 2 bases at V and 9 bases at J, with 20 bases between. The CDR3 runs 16 residues. Germline CDR1 and CDR2: SGHTA and FQGNSA. For the CDR3, the DNA is TGTGCCAGCAGCTTACATCTCGGACTAAGAGCAAGTGAGCAGTTCTTC. Translation: CASSLHLGLRASEQFF.

The CDR3 region is CASSQEDSFGTAFF. The CDR3 nucleotides are TGCGCCAGCAGCCAAGAAGACTCCTTTGGAACTGCTTTCTTT. The chain has TRBV4-3 and TRBJ1-1, with D hard to call. The CDR3 covers 14 residues. Trimming took 0 bases from V and 11 from J, leaving 16 bases between them. Germline-derived CDR1 and CDR2 are LGHNA and YSLEER.

This CDR3 reads CASSPGQGPPSTDTQYF. DNA for the CDR3: TGTGCCAGTAGTCCGGGACAGGGGCCGCCAAGCACAGATACGCAGTATTTT. This chain links TRBV19 with TRBJ2-3; 10 bases are shared with TRBD1. This CDR3 is built from 17 residues. Germline CDR1 is LNHDA and CDR2 is SQIVND (reference sequence). After removal of 5 bases from V and 0 bases from J, the junction contained 8 bases not matched to a gene.

V is TRBV19 and J is TRBJ1-5; D unresolved. CDR1 and CDR2 (germline): LNHDA, SQIVND (reference sequence). This CDR3 has 15 residues. Trimming pared 5 bases from V and 1 base from J, leaving 12 bases between. CDR3 nucleotide sequence: TGTGCCAGTAGTGAGAAGAGGCGGAGCAATCAGCCCCAGCATTTT. Protein: CASSEKRRSNQPQHF. The entire variable domain, with the rest obtained from reference TRBV19 and TRBJ1-5, is as follows: DGGITQSPKYLFRKEGQNVTLSCEQNLNHDAMYWYRQDPGQGLRLIYYSQIVNDFQKGDIAEGYSVSREKKESFPLTVTSAQKNPTAFYLCASSEKRRSNQPQHFGDGTRLSIL.

This clonotype showed up just a few times. CDR3 nucleotides: TGCGCCAGCAGCCAAGACCAGGGGGGGTACAATGAGCAGTTCTTC. It is translated as CASSQDQGGYNEQFF. The rearrangement links TRBV4-3 to TRBJ2-1; perhaps D is TRBD1 or TRBD2 (7 bases each). Germline V gene sequence: CDR1 LGHNA, CDR2 YSLEER. Trimming left V 0 bases short and J 4 bases short, with 10 bases between. The CDR3 has 15 residues.

Ten or more counts support this clonotype. This CDR3 reads CASSYGNEQFF. The CDR3 DNA sequence: TGTGCCAGCAGCTATGGCAATGAGCAGTTCTTC. The rearrangement uses TRBV6-2 or TRBV6-3 and TRBJ2-1; D not resolved. V was clipped by 6 bases and J by 6 bases, with 6 bases between them. Germline V lookup: CDR1 MNHEY, CDR2 SVGEGT. This CDR3 comprises 11 residues.